This is a list of T cell receptor beta chains from one sample in a study of shared clonotypes between healthy human individuals. Some clones are missing from TCRdb's copy, which holds only in-frame ones; the method was immunoSEQ multiplex PCR. There are 2 million to 3 million clones in the sample; approximately 93% occur only once, and about 0.38% lies in the top ten. The sequenced sample was naive CD4+ T cells from PBMCs. These receptors came from a man between 18 and 35 years old in good health. Some clones in this sample may be carry-over from other donors' samples. Both conserved end residues are part of each CDR3. Each record gives: V gene, D gene, clone size, J gene, CDR3 DNA, CDR3 protein. A D gene is named only where the DNA matches it firmly. Clone sizes are given selectively: once, few, many, or a class where the clone is expanded.

v_gene: TRBV29-1; d_gene: .; abundance: few; j_gene: TRBJ1-1; CDR3nt: TGCAGCGTCTTACAGGGTTCAGCTTTCTTT; CDR3aa: CSVLQGSAFF
v_gene: TRBV7-2; d_gene: .; abundance: .; j_gene: TRBJ1-3; CDR3nt: TGTGCCAGCAGCTACGCGAGGGGAAACACCATATATTTT; CDR3aa: CASSYARGNTIYF
v_gene: TRBV6-5; d_gene: TRBD2; abundance: .; j_gene: TRBJ2-7; CDR3nt: TGTGCCAGCAGTTACGGGGGACTAGTCTATGAGCAGTACTTC; CDR3aa: CASSYGGLVYEQYF
v_gene: TRBV11-2; d_gene: .; abundance: .; j_gene: TRBJ2-1; CDR3nt: TGTGCCAGCAGCTCCCACCTAATGCTAGGGTCCTACAATGAGCAGTTCTTC; CDR3aa: CASSSHLMLGSYNEQFF
v_gene: TRBV6-1; d_gene: .; abundance: .; j_gene: TRBJ2-7; CDR3nt: TGTGCCACCGGAGGAGGGGGACAGATTCCCTACGAGCAGTACTTC; CDR3aa: CATGGGGQIPYEQYF
v_gene: TRBV5-5; d_gene: .; abundance: .; j_gene: TRBJ2-1; CDR3nt: TGTGCCAGCAGCCTCGTGCAGCGTCCATCCTACAATGAGCAGTTCTTC; CDR3aa: CASSLVQRPSYNEQFF
v_gene: TRBV21-1; d_gene: .; abundance: .; j_gene: TRBJ2-3; CDR3nt: TGTGCCAGCAGCAAAAAAGGATTGGACCTAGATACGCAGTATTTT; CDR3aa: CASSKKGLDLDTQYF
v_gene: TRBV5-6; d_gene: TRBD1; abundance: .; j_gene: TRBJ1-6; CDR3nt: TGTGCCAGCAGCCTTGGGACAGCCGAGCCCAATAATTCACCCCTCCACTTT; CDR3aa: CASSLGTAEPNNSPLHF
v_gene: TRBV29-1; d_gene: .; abundance: .; j_gene: TRBJ1-5; CDR3nt: TGCAGCGTTGGGGGGACGAGAAATCAGCCCCAGCATTTT; CDR3aa: CSVGGTRNQPQHF
v_gene: TRBV5-1; d_gene: .; abundance: once; j_gene: TRBJ2-5; CDR3nt: TGCGCCAGCAGCGAGCCCCAGGGATCGGAGACCCAGTACTTC; CDR3aa: CASSEPQGSETQYF
v_gene: TRBV4-1; d_gene: .; abundance: .; j_gene: TRBJ2-7; CDR3nt: TGCGCCAGCAGCCACACCCCAGGAGGGGGCCCAATTGACGAGCAGTACTTC; CDR3aa: CASSHTPGGGPIDEQYF
v_gene: TRBV28; d_gene: TRBD1; abundance: once; j_gene: TRBJ2-7; CDR3nt: TGTGCCAGCACCCCCGGGACAGGCCCACGTGGGCAGTACTTC; CDR3aa: CASTPGTGPRGQYF
v_gene: TRBV19; d_gene: .; abundance: .; j_gene: TRBJ2-2; CDR3nt: TGTGCCAGTAGTCCCCAGATTTGGGCGGGACGGGGCACCGGGGAGCTGTTTTTT; CDR3aa: CASSPQIWAGRGTGELFF
v_gene: TRBV19; d_gene: .; abundance: .; j_gene: TRBJ2-7; CDR3nt: TGTGCCAGTAGTGTTGACAGGCGAACCTACGAGCAGTACTTC; CDR3aa: CASSVDRRTYEQYF
v_gene: TRBV5-1; d_gene: TRBD1; abundance: .; j_gene: TRBJ1-2; CDR3nt: TGCGCCAGCACCGCAGACCGGGACAGGCTTGGCTACACCTTC; CDR3aa: CASTADRDRLGYTF
v_gene: TRBV18; d_gene: TRBD1; abundance: .; j_gene: TRBJ2-7; CDR3nt: TGTGCCAGCTCACCGGGACAGGACGGCGAGCAGTACTTC; CDR3aa: CASSPGQDGEQYF
v_gene: TRBV27; d_gene: .; abundance: once; j_gene: TRBJ1-4; CDR3nt: TGTGCCAGCAGTTTAGGACTGGTTAATGAAAAACTGTTTTTT; CDR3aa: CASSLGLVNEKLFF
v_gene: TRBV29-1; d_gene: TRBD1; abundance: .; j_gene: TRBJ1-2; CDR3nt: TGCAGCGTTGAAGCAGGGACAGGGGTCTATGGCTACACCTTC; CDR3aa: CSVEAGTGVYGYTF
v_gene: TRBV4-1; d_gene: .; abundance: .; j_gene: TRBJ2-2; CDR3nt: TGCGCCAGCAGCCAAGGCGCCAGGGGCACCGGGGAGCTGTTTTTT; CDR3aa: CASSQGARGTGELFF
v_gene: TRBV10-3; d_gene: .; abundance: .; j_gene: TRBJ1-1; CDR3nt: TGTGCCATCAGTGAGGCACCGGGGGGCACTGAAGCTTTCTTT; CDR3aa: CAISEAPGGTEAFF
v_gene: TRBV4-2; d_gene: TRBD1; abundance: .; j_gene: TRBJ1-2; CDR3nt: TGTGCCAGCAGCCAAGATCAGGGGGACCCTAACTATGGCTACACCTTC; CDR3aa: CASSQDQGDPNYGYTF
v_gene: TRBV30; d_gene: .; abundance: few; j_gene: TRBJ1-1; CDR3nt: TGTGCCTGGTCGAACACTGAAGCTTTCTTT; CDR3aa: CAWSNTEAFF
v_gene: TRBV25-1; d_gene: TRBD2; abundance: .; j_gene: TRBJ2-1; CDR3nt: TGTGCCAGCAGTGCTAGCGGGGTCAAGAATGAGCAGTTCTTC; CDR3aa: CASSASGVKNEQFF
v_gene: TRBV9; d_gene: .; abundance: .; j_gene: TRBJ2-7; CDR3nt: TGTGCCAGCAGCGTACGGGGCGGACCCTACGAGCAGTACTTC; CDR3aa: CASSVRGGPYEQYF
v_gene: TRBV7-8; d_gene: TRBD2; abundance: .; j_gene: TRBJ2-3; CDR3nt: TGTGCCAGCAGCTTATCGCCTAGCGGCAGCACAGATACGCAGTATTTT; CDR3aa: CASSLSPSGSTDTQYF
v_gene: TRBV5-1; d_gene: TRBD2; abundance: .; j_gene: TRBJ2-1; CDR3nt: TGCGCCAGCAGCCCAAATAGCGGGAATTCCTACAATGAGCAGTTCTTC; CDR3aa: CASSPNSGNSYNEQFF
v_gene: TRBV29-1; d_gene: .; abundance: once; j_gene: TRBJ2-1; CDR3nt: TGCAGCGTTGTGGGGGACACAGGGAATAGTCAGTTCTTC; CDR3aa: CSVVGDTGNSQFF
v_gene: TRBV11-2; d_gene: .; abundance: .; j_gene: TRBJ2-1; CDR3nt: TGTGCCAGCAGCTTAGGTCGGACTGTGCAGTTCTTC; CDR3aa: CASSLGRTVQFF
v_gene: TRBV2; d_gene: .; abundance: .; j_gene: TRBJ1-4; CDR3nt: TGTGCCAGCAAACGAGCAACTAATGAAAAACTGTTTTTT; CDR3aa: CASKRATNEKLFF
v_gene: TRBV6-6; d_gene: .; abundance: once; j_gene: TRBJ2-5; CDR3nt: TGTGCCAGCAGTTACTGGTCGGGAGAGACCCAGTACTTC; CDR3aa: CASSYWSGETQYF
v_gene: TRBV5-1; d_gene: TRBD1; abundance: .; j_gene: TRBJ1-1; CDR3nt: TGCGCCAGCAGCTTGGCGGGACAGCGCACTGAAGCTTTCTTT; CDR3aa: CASSLAGQRTEAFF
v_gene: TRBV5-4; d_gene: .; abundance: once; j_gene: TRBJ2-7; CDR3nt: TGTGCCAGCAGCTTGGGTGGCACTTCCTACGAGCAGTACTTC; CDR3aa: CASSLGGTSYEQYF
v_gene: TRBV7-2; d_gene: .; abundance: .; j_gene: TRBJ2-3; CDR3nt: TGTGCCAGCAGCTTAGCTAGCACAGATACGCAGTATTTT; CDR3aa: CASSLASTDTQYF
v_gene: TRBV5-1; d_gene: .; abundance: .; j_gene: TRBJ1-4; CDR3nt: TGCGCCAGCAGCTTGGATGAAAAACTGTTTTTT; CDR3aa: CASSLDEKLFF
v_gene: TRBV4-2; d_gene: .; abundance: .; j_gene: TRBJ1-6; CDR3nt: TGTGCCAGCAGCAACGCTGGGTTCCTATTGGATAATTCACCCCTCCACTTT; CDR3aa: CASSNAGFLLDNSPLHF
v_gene: TRBV28; d_gene: TRBD2; abundance: once; j_gene: TRBJ2-3; CDR3nt: TGTGCCAGCAGCCCCGGGGAGGGGAATACAGATACGCAGTATTTT; CDR3aa: CASSPGEGNTDTQYF
v_gene: TRBV28; d_gene: TRBD2; abundance: .; j_gene: TRBJ2-1; CDR3nt: TGTGCCAGCAGCCTTGGAGCGGGAGGGGGCTATGAGCAGTTCTTC; CDR3aa: CASSLGAGGGYEQFF
v_gene: TRBV4-1; d_gene: TRBD2; abundance: .; j_gene: TRBJ2-7; CDR3nt: TGCGCCAGCCGCTCGACTGGCGGGGGGATCTACGAGCAGTACTTC; CDR3aa: CASRSTGGGIYEQYF
v_gene: TRBV14; d_gene: TRBD1; abundance: .; j_gene: TRBJ2-1; CDR3nt: TGTGCCAGCAGCAATTCAGGGGGCGGTGAGCAGTTCTTC; CDR3aa: CASSNSGGGEQFF
v_gene: TRBV7-2; d_gene: TRBD1; abundance: .; j_gene: TRBJ1-5; CDR3nt: TGTGCCAGCAGCTTAGGGACAGGGCCCCAGCATTTT; CDR3aa: CASSLGTGPQHF
v_gene: TRBV4-1; d_gene: .; abundance: once; j_gene: TRBJ2-3; CDR3nt: TGCGCCCCCGTTAGAGGCACAGATACGCAGTATTTT; CDR3aa: CAPVRGTDTQYF
v_gene: TRBV19; d_gene: .; abundance: .; j_gene: TRBJ1-4; CDR3nt: TGTGCCAGTCGGACCATAGGGACCGAAAAACTGTTTTTT; CDR3aa: CASRTIGTEKLFF
v_gene: TRBV7-8; d_gene: TRBD2; abundance: .; j_gene: TRBJ2-5; CDR3nt: TGTGCCAGCAGCTCCCCGACTAGCGGACAAGAGACCCAGTACTTC; CDR3aa: CASSSPTSGQETQYF
v_gene: TRBV18; d_gene: .; abundance: .; j_gene: TRBJ2-6; CDR3nt: TGTGCCAGCTCACCACAGGGAAATACTGGGGCCAACGTCCTGACTTTC; CDR3aa: CASSPQGNTGANVLTF
v_gene: TRBV10-2; d_gene: TRBD1; abundance: .; j_gene: TRBJ1-2; CDR3nt: TGCGCCAGCAGTGCGCCGGGACAGGGGGACTATGGCTACACCTTC; CDR3aa: CASSAPGQGDYGYTF
v_gene: TRBV11-2; d_gene: TRBD2; abundance: .; j_gene: TRBJ2-5; CDR3nt: TGTGCCAGCAGCTCCGGGGGGGGAGAGACCCAGTACTTC; CDR3aa: CASSSGGGETQYF
v_gene: TRBV5-1; d_gene: TRBD2; abundance: .; j_gene: TRBJ2-1; CDR3nt: TGCGCCAGCAGCTTATCTAGCGGGACCTACAATGAGCAGTTCTTC; CDR3aa: CASSLSSGTYNEQFF
v_gene: TRBV5-1; d_gene: .; abundance: .; j_gene: TRBJ2-3; CDR3nt: TGCGCCAGCAGCTTGAAAGGGACCACAGATACGCAGTATTTT; CDR3aa: CASSLKGTTDTQYF
v_gene: TRBV27; d_gene: .; abundance: .; j_gene: TRBJ2-5; CDR3nt: TGTGCCAGCAGTTATGGGGAGACCCAGTACTTC; CDR3aa: CASSYGETQYF
v_gene: TRBV5-1; d_gene: TRBD2; abundance: few; j_gene: TRBJ2-3; CDR3nt: TGCGCCAGCAGCTTGGGAACTAGCGGATACACAGATACGCAGTATTTT; CDR3aa: CASSLGTSGYTDTQYF
v_gene: TRBV10-3; d_gene: .; abundance: .; j_gene: TRBJ2-7; CDR3nt: TGTGCCATCAGTGAAACAGACCGTCTCTCCTACGAGCAGTACTTC; CDR3aa: CAISETDRLSYEQYF
v_gene: TRBV29-1; d_gene: TRBD2; abundance: .; j_gene: TRBJ2-3; CDR3nt: TGCAGCGCTAGCGGACTAGCGGGGGTTACAGATACGCAGTATTTT; CDR3aa: CSASGLAGVTDTQYF
v_gene: TRBV11-2; d_gene: .; abundance: .; j_gene: TRBJ2-4; CDR3nt: TGTGCCAGCAGCATACTTTTACGGGGAGGACAAAACATTCAGTACTTC; CDR3aa: CASSILLRGGQNIQYF
v_gene: TRBV5-4; d_gene: .; abundance: .; j_gene: TRBJ2-1; CDR3nt: TGTGCCAGCAGCTTGGATGGCATCTCGTACAATGAGCAGTTCTTC; CDR3aa: CASSLDGISYNEQFF
v_gene: TRBV18; d_gene: .; abundance: .; j_gene: TRBJ2-7; CDR3nt: TGTGCCAGCTCATCCAACATGGCCTACGAGCAGTACTTC; CDR3aa: CASSSNMAYEQYF
v_gene: TRBV27; d_gene: .; abundance: .; j_gene: TRBJ2-3; CDR3nt: TGTGCCAGCAGTTCCTTAGGGGCGGATACGCAGTATTTT; CDR3aa: CASSSLGADTQYF
v_gene: TRBV6-5; d_gene: .; abundance: .; j_gene: TRBJ2-2; CDR3nt: TGTGCCAGCAGTTACTCTCCAGGGGTAGAGACCGGGGAGCTGTTTTTT; CDR3aa: CASSYSPGVETGELFF